Detailed here is one T cell receptor beta chain. In TCRdb, the RT-PCR reads were re-called with MiXCR into one record per CDR3 protein. The sample comprises approximately 730,000 distinct CDR3 sequences, approximately 14% of which are singletons, and 5.5% to 8% rests with the top ten. The data derive from a study of response to subunit inactivated influenza vaccine. The CDR3 length is 15 residues. Germline CDR1 MGHRA, CDR2 YSYEKL. Trimming took 4 bases from V and 2 from J, leaving 11 bases between them. This material consisted of PBMCs from blood, taken 14 days before vaccination. The rearrangement uses TRBV4-1 and TRBJ2-2; no clear D gene. This clonotype was sampled from a man aged 45-60 years who received an inactivated influenza vaccine. The CDR3 DNA reads TGCGCCAGCAGCCGCGGACGGCTTAACACCGGGGAGCTGTTTTTT. This encodes CASSRGRLNTGELFF.